One sample yielded the 27 T cell receptor beta chains listed below, sequenced in a study of blood T cell repertoires in COVID-19. Sequencing was performed with immunoSEQ multiplex PCR; in TCRdb, only in-frame clones are kept and a portion is missing. The sample consists of 200,000 to 300,000 clones, approximately 81% of them appearing once. Sequencing was done on a sample of peripheral blood. The receptors were gathered from a man in his sixties with acute or convalescent COVID-19.

This clone was counted between two and nine times. V gene TRBV2 combines with J gene TRBJ1-2; D gene ambiguous. This CDR3 has 14 residues. CDR1 SNHLY and CDR2 FYNNEI come from the germline V gene. V was cut by 2 bases and J by 6 bases, with 13 bases left in between. The CDR3 spells CASSEQGGGNGYTF. In DNA, the CDR3 is TGTGCCAGCAGTGAACAAGGAGGAGGTAATGGCTACACCTTC.

This chain links TRBV6-5 with TRBJ1-3, with D tentatively TRBD1 (6 bases). This CDR3 spans 13 amino acids. Germline assignment: CDR1 MNHEY and CDR2 SVGAGI. V was clipped by 7 bases and J by 2 bases, with 9 bases between them. The CDR3 DNA reads TGTGCCAGCACCCAGGGGACTGGAAACACCATATATTTT. Protein product: CASTQGTGNTIYF.

The J gene is TRBJ2-1, the V gene TRBV7-3; no clear D gene. The CDR3 totals 11 residues. Germline V lookup: CDR1 SGHTA, CDR2 FQGTGA. Trimming pared 2 bases from V and 15 bases from J, leaving 11 bases between. The DNA for the CDR3 is TGTGCCAGCAGCTTATCGCCTAGTAGGTTCTTC. It codes for CASSLSPSRFF.

CDR3 residues: CAITGGINQPQHF. In nucleotides, the CDR3 is TGTGCCATCACCGGGGGTATCAATCAGCCCCAGCATTTT. This chain links TRBV10-3 with TRBJ1-5; D is perhaps TRBD1 (5 bases). V was clipped by 7 bases and J by 3 bases, with 10 bases between them. CDR3 length: 13 residues. Germline CDR1 reads ENHRY; CDR2 reads SYGVKD.

The chain has TRBV4-2 and TRBJ1-2; weak D call: TRBD1 (5 bases). Looked up from germline, CDR1 is LGHNA and CDR2 is YNFKEQ. Trimming removed 4 bases at V and 7 bases at J, with 16 bases between. CDR3 length: 14 residues. In nucleotides, the CDR3 is TGTGCCAGCAGCCCAGGACATTCGGAGGGTGGCTACACCTTC. Translation gives CASSPGHSEGGYTF.

The V call is TRBV11-3, the J call TRBJ1-1; the D gene is possibly TRBD1 (6 bases). Between the trimmed V and J ends, which lost 4 bases and 3 bases, there was a span of 9 bases. The germline gives CDR1 SGHNT, CDR2 YENEEA. The CDR3 totals 13 residues. The CDR3, as DNA: TGTGCCAGCAGCTCAGGGGTATACACTGAAGCTTTCTTT. Amino acid sequence: CASSSGVYTEAFF.

The chain carries TRBV4-2 and TRBJ2-3; 7 bases are shared with TRBD2. The CDR3 consists of 14 residues. Trimming at V came to 8 bases and at J to 1 base, leaving 6 bases not matched to a gene. CDR1 LGHNA and CDR2 YNFKEQ come from the germline V gene. CDR3 in amino acids: CASGTSDRTDTQYF. CDR3 DNA: TGTGCCAGCGGAACTAGCGATCGCACAGATACGCAGTATTTT.

V and J are TRBV30 and TRBJ2-7; possibly TRBD1 for D (6 bases). The CDR3 is made up of 13 amino acids. CDR1 and CDR2 from the germline V gene are GTSNPN and SVGIG (reference sequence). Trimming removed 4 bases from V and 2 bases from J, with 12 bases in between. The CDR3 bases are TGTGCCTGGACGAAGGGGGACACCTACGAGCAGTACTTC. Protein sequence: CAWTKGDTYEQYF.

This chain links TRBV5-1 with TRBJ1-1; the D gene is possibly TRBD1 (5 bases). Germline V CDR1 and CDR2: SGHRS, YFSETQ. V lost 6 bases and J lost 5, with 17 bases in between. The CDR3 runs 14 residues. CDR3 region: CASTGLGGGTEAFF. The CDR3 DNA is TGCGCCAGCACCGGCTTGGGGGGAGGTACTGAAGCTTTCTTT.

V is TRBV10-2 and J is TRBJ2-3; 9 nucleotides match TRBD1. J gave up 2 bases and V 4 bases, and 7 bases lay outside the gene matches. CDR3 size: 16 residues. Germline CDR1 reads WSHSY; CDR2 reads SAAADI. CDR3 in DNA: TGCGCCAGCAGTGCGAGGACAGGGGTGACCACAGATACGCAGTATTTT. It is translated as CASSARTGVTTDTQYF.

In this sample, this clone turned up once. This chain links TRBV2 with TRBJ2-1; D gene ambiguous. Germline CDR1 reads SNHLY; CDR2 reads FYNNEI. There are 15 residues in the CDR3. Trimming took 6 bases from V and 6 from J, leaving 18 bases between them. Here the CDR3 DNA reads TGTGCCAGCAGGCCCGGAGCGTTCGGATCCAATGAGCAGTTCTTC. Translation gives CASRPGAFGSNEQFF.

CDR3 sequence (DNA): TGTGCCAGCAGTTTACGTGCGGGGGGGCCTAGAGATACGCAGTATTTT. Translating it yields CASSLRAGGPRDTQYF. The rearrangement uses TRBV27 and TRBJ2-3; 9 bases match TRBD2. CDR1 is MNHEY and CDR2 is SMNVEV in the germline V gene (reference sequence). V lost 2 bases to trimming and J lost 5 bases; unmatched junction nucleotides: 8. This CDR3 is built from 16 residues.

The chain carries TRBV29-1 and TRBJ2-1; D is undetermined. V was cut by 4 bases and J by 7 bases, with 11 bases left in between. Per germline, CDR1 SQVTM and CDR2 ANQGSEA. The CDR3 covers 12 residues. Written as DNA, the CDR3 is TGCAGCGTTGCTTCTACCTTTAATGAGCAGTTCTTC. Its protein product is CSVASTFNEQFF.

V and J are TRBV6-1 and TRBJ1-5; D is ambiguous. The CDR3 loop spans 13 amino acids. Germline CDR1 is MNHNS and CDR2 is SASEGT. The germline V and J ends were trimmed by 7 bases and 3 bases, with 10 bases remaining between them. CDR3 amino acids: CASNGQINQPQHF. In DNA, the CDR3 is TGTGCCAGCAATGGGCAGATCAATCAGCCCCAGCATTTT.

This clone was detected a few times. The chain recombines TRBV3-1 (or the pseudogene TRBV3-2) with TRBJ1-2, with unresolved D. Germline assignment: CDR1 LGHDT and CDR2 YNNKEL (reference sequence). The CDR3 loop spans 15 amino acids. Trimming took 0 bases from V and 4 from J, leaving 12 bases between them. This chain's CDR3 is CASSQDGILRYGYTF. The CDR3, as DNA: TGTGCCAGCAGCCAAGACGGGATACTACGCTATGGCTACACCTTC.

The chain uses TRBV9 and TRBJ1-5; a weak D match, TRBD1 (5 bases). V lost 4 bases to trimming and J lost 3 bases, with 14 bases between them. From germline, CDR1 is SGDLS and CDR2 YYNGEE. The length of the CDR3 is 15 residues. In nucleotides, the CDR3 is TGTGCCAGCAGCTTTGGGCAGGGAAACAATCAGCCCCAGCATTTT. Translating gives CASSFGQGNNQPQHF.

CDR3 loop: CASSLVRGGYNEQFF. The CDR3 nucleotides read TGTGCCAGCAGCTTAGTGCGGGGGGGCTACAATGAGCAGTTCTTC. V usage is TRBV11-2 and J usage is TRBJ2-1; 9 positions agree with TRBD2. There are 15 residues in the CDR3. Per germline, CDR1 SGHAT and CDR2 FQNNGV. V was pared by 1 base and J by 3 bases, with 1 base of the junction left unmatched.

This sequence joins TRBV5-8 and TRBJ1-6, with TRBD1 matching 7 bases. Germline V gene lookup returns CDR1 SGHTS and CDR2 YDEGEE. The CDR3 spans 13 residues. V dropped 6 bases and J dropped 6; count of bases not matched to a gene: 3. The CDR3 protein is CASKGTVNSPLHF. The CDR3 DNA follows: TGTGCCAGCAAGGGGACAGTTAATTCACCCCTCCACTTT.

This chain uses TRBV28 with TRBJ1-1; D is possibly TRBD1 (5 bases). The CDR3 runs 18 residues. Germline V lookup: CDR1 MDHEN, CDR2 SYDVKM. The ends were cut back, 6 bases at V and 3 bases at J, with 26 bases in the middle. In nucleotides, the CDR3 is TGTGCCAGCAGAACTACCAGGGCAAGCTCCCCATCCGACACTGAAGCTTTCTTT. Residues: CASRTTRASSPSDTEAFF.

The chain carries TRBV28 and TRBJ2-1, with 9 nucleotides matching TRBD2. In germline, CDR1 is MDHEN, CDR2 SYDVKM. CDR3 length: 16 amino acids. V lost 6 bases to trimming and J lost 0 bases; unmatched junction nucleotides: 6. DNA for the CDR3: TGTGCCAGCAGCCCGCGGGGGGGGAGCTCCTACAATGAGCAGTTCTTC. Translation: CASSPRGGSSYNEQFF.

The chain uses TRBV19 and TRBJ2-7, with 9 positions matching TRBD1. Germline CDR1 and CDR2: LNHDA and SQIVND (reference sequence). V was clipped by 4 bases and J by 5 bases; unmatched bases: 9. CDR3 size: 15 residues. The DNA of the CDR3 is TGTGCCAGTAGTACCGGACAGGGGAATATTCACGAGCAGTACTTC. It translates to CASSTGQGNIHEQYF. The whole variable domain, remainder taken from reference TRBV19 and TRBJ2-7, is DGGITQSPKYLFRKEGQNVTLSCEQNLNHDAMYWYRQDPGQGLRLIYYSQIVNDFQKGDIAEGYSVSREKKESFPLTVTSAQKNPTAFYLCASSTGQGNIHEQYFGPGTRLTVT.

V usage is TRBV15 and J usage is TRBJ1-4; the match to TRBD1 covers 9 bases. The CDR3 has 15 residues. V was clipped by 5 bases and J by 5 bases; unmatched bases: 6. Germline loops: CDR1 LNHNV, CDR2 YYDKDF (reference sequence). CDR3 loop: CATSQRDRANEKLFF. CDR3 bases: TGTGCCACCAGCCAGAGGGACAGGGCCAATGAAAAACTGTTTTTT.

This chain uses TRBV19 with TRBJ1-1; 12 nucleotides agree with TRBD1. The CDR3 runs 18 residues. V trimming: 6 bases; J trimming: 5 bases; junction bases outside the gene matches: 16. Germline V lookup: CDR1 LNHDA, CDR2 SQIVND (reference sequence). CDR3 nucleotides: TGTGCCAGTAGAACCGGGCGGGACAGGGGGCAGGGGAGGACTGAAGCTTTCTTT. Translated: CASRTGRDRGQGRTEAFF.

The chain couples TRBV7-9 to TRBJ2-3; tentative D call: TRBD1 (7 bases). The V and J ends lost 4 bases and 0 bases respectively, with 14 bases between them. The V gene's germline CDR1 is SEHNR and CDR2 FQNEAQ (reference sequence). The CDR3 length is 16 residues. The CDR3 here is CASSSPGGQSTDTQYF. The CDR3 region has the DNA TGTGCCAGCAGCTCTCCCGGGGGACAGAGCACAGATACGCAGTATTTT.

Only a few counts were recorded for this clone. The rearrangement links TRBV19 to TRBJ1-2; weak D call: TRBD1 (5 bases). Germline CDR1 is LNHDA and CDR2 is SQIVND (reference sequence). Trimming pared 6 bases from V and 1 base from J, leaving 9 bases between. The CDR3 covers 13 residues. This chain's CDR3 is CASRLDSNYGYTF. For the CDR3, the DNA is TGTGCCAGTAGGCTCGACAGTAACTATGGCTACACCTTC.

The chain couples TRBV7-6 to TRBJ2-1, with D possibly being TRBD1 (5 bases). This CDR3 spans 18 amino acids. CDR1 SGHVS and CDR2 FNYEAQ come from the germline V gene. The V and J ends lost 2 bases and 0 bases respectively, with 17 bases between them. The CDR3 sequence: CASSLWPLGASSYNEQFF. Written as DNA, the CDR3 is TGTGCCAGCAGCTTATGGCCCCTAGGGGCGAGCTCCTACAATGAGCAGTTCTTC.

V usage is TRBV6-1 and J usage is TRBJ2-7; D is possibly TRBD1 (7 bases). CDR1 is MNHNS, CDR2 SASEGT, per germline. The CDR3 consists of 15 residues. The germline V and J ends were trimmed by 2 bases and 3 bases, with 14 bases remaining between them. The CDR3 DNA is TGTGCCAGCAGTGAACGGAGGGGGCGCTTCTACGAGCAGTACTTC. It specifies CASSERRGRFYEQYF.